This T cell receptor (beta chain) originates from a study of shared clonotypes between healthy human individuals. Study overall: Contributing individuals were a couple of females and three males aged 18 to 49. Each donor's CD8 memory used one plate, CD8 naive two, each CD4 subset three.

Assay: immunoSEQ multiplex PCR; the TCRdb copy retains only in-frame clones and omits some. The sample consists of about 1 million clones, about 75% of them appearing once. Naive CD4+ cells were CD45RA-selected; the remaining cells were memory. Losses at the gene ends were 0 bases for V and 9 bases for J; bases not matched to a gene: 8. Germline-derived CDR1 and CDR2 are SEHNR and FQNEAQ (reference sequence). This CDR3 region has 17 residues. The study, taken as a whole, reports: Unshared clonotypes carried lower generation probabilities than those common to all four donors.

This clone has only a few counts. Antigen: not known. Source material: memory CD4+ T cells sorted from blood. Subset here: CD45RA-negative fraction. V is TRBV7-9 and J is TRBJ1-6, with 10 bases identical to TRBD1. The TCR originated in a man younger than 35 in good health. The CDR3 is CASSLAPGQGSVSPLHF. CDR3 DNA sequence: TGTGCCAGCAGCTTAGCCCCGGGACAGGGGAGCGTTTCACCCCTCCACTTT.